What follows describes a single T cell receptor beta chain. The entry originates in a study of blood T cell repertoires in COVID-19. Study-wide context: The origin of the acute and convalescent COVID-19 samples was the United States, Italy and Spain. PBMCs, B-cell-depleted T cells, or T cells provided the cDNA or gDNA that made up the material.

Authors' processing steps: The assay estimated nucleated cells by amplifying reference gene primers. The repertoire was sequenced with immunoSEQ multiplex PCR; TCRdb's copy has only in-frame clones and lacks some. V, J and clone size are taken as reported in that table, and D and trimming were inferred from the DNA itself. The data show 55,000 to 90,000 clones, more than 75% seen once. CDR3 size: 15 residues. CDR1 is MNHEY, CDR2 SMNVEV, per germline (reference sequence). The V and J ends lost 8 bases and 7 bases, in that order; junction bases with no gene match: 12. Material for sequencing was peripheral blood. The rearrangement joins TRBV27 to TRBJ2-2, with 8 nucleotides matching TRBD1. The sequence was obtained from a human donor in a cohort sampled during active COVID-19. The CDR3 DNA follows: TGTGCCAGCCGTGACTCAGGGGGCGATAGCGGGGAGCTGTTTTTT. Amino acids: CASRDSGGDSGELFF.